The rows below give T cell receptor beta chains drawn from one sample of a study of T cell repertoires in cytomegalovirus infection. TCRdb reanalysed the reads using MiXCR and keeps one entry per CDR3 protein. Here the sample spans 150,000 to 200,000 distinct CDR3 sequences, approximately 9.6% being singletons. The sample taken for sequencing was PBMCs. All receptors derive from a human donor in good health (CMV status not recorded). Some clones in this sample may be carry-over from other donors' samples. CDR3s include the opening cysteine and the closing phenylalanine or tryptophan. A D gene is named only where the DNA matches it firmly. Not every row has a clone size; where given, it reads once, few, many or a size class.

J	V	size	D	CDR3	DNA
TRBJ2-5	TRBV28	many	TRBD1	CASSFQGEETQYF	TGTGCCAGCAGTTTCCAGGGGGAAGAGACCCAGTACTTC
TRBJ2-7	TRBV27	NA	TRBD2	CASAEGGDLAGGTYEQYF	TGTGCCAGCGCCGAGGGGGGAGACCTAGCGGGGGGCACTTACGAGCAGTACTTC
TRBJ1-3	TRBV7-2	NA	NA	CASGGSGNTIYF	TGTGCCAGCGGAGGCAGTGGAAACACCATATATTTT
TRBJ2-3	TRBV12-3/TRBV12-4	many	TRBD2	CASRLTSGTFNTQYF	TGTGCCAGCAGGTTGACTAGCGGGACGTTTAATACGCAGTATTTT
TRBJ1-5	TRBV7-8	many	NA	CASSPYGWGQGNQPQHF	TGTGCCAGCAGCCCTTACGGCTGGGGGCAGGGAAATCAGCCCCAGCATTTT
TRBJ1-2	TRBV7-2	many	TRBD1	CASSSPTGPTYGYTF	TGTGCCAGCAGCTCACCGACAGGGCCTACCTATGGCTACACCTTC
TRBJ2-7	TRBV12-3/TRBV12-4	few	NA	CASSRSQGQYF	TGTGCCAGCAGCAGATCACAGGGTCAGTACTTC
TRBJ2-7	TRBV6-2/TRBV6-3	few	NA	CASSYPNGIYEQYF	TGTGCCAGCAGTTACCCTAACGGCATCTACGAGCAGTACTTC
TRBJ2-7	TRBV7-8	many	TRBD2	CASSLASQRGPYEQYF	TGTGCCAGCAGCTTAGCGTCCCAGCGGGGGCCCTACGAGCAGTACTTC
TRBJ2-1	TRBV29-1	NA	TRBD1	CSVEGQGARNEQFF	TGCAGCGTTGAAGGACAGGGGGCGCGAAATGAGCAGTTCTTC
TRBJ1-2	TRBV7-9	many	NA	CASSLPSARGYTF	TGTGCCAGCAGCTTACCCTCCGCCCGGGGCTACACCTTC